Each of the 13 T cell receptor beta chains below was sequenced from the same sample in a study of blood T cell repertoires in COVID-19. The table came from immunoSEQ multiplex PCR; TCRdb's copy has only in-frame clones and leaves some out. This sample has 220,000 or so clones, with 75% to 85% found just once. The specimen was peripheral blood. The receptors stem from a woman of 80 years or more with COVID-19, enrolled during active disease.

The chain links TRBV7-2 to TRBJ1-3; no reliable D call. The CDR3 runs 12 residues. Germline CDR1 is SGHTA and CDR2 is FQGNSA. Trimming removed 4 bases at V and 4 bases at J, with 5 bases between. The CDR3 DNA reads as TGTGCCAGCAGCTCCAGGGGAAACACCATATATTTT. Amino acid sequence: CASSSRGNTIYF.

The chain carries TRBV19 and TRBJ1-1, with 7 bases lining up with TRBD1. The CDR3 totals 12 residues. V was clipped by 6 bases and J by 6 bases; unmatched bases: 4. The germline gives CDR1 LNHDA, CDR2 SQIVND (reference sequence). CDR3 in DNA: TGTGCCAGTAGCACAGGGGAACCTGAAGCTTTCTTT. Translating gives CASSTGEPEAFF.

There are a few counts of this clone. This sequence joins TRBV29-1 and TRBJ1-2; maybe TRBD1 (5 bases). Germline CDR1 and CDR2: SQVTM and ANQGSEA. The ends were cut back, 6 bases at V and 3 bases at J, with 8 bases in the middle. CDR3 length equals 11 residues. The CDR3 bases are TGCAGCGTCGGACAAGACTATGGCTACACCTTC. Its protein is CSVGQDYGYTF.

This chain uses TRBV28 with TRBJ2-3, with D tentatively TRBD1 (5 bases). The CDR3 extends over 12 amino acids. Germline V gene data show CDR1 as MDHEN and CDR2 as SYDVKM. Trimming removed 4 bases from V and 5 bases from J, with 7 bases in between. CDR3 region: CASSWGVDTQYF. The CDR3 DNA reads as TGTGCCAGCAGTTGGGGCGTAGATACGCAGTATTTT.

The chain has TRBV5-4 and TRBJ1-2; TRBD1 is a possible D gene (6 bases). V was shortened by 2 bases and J by 8 bases, with 16 bases between the two germline ends. The CDR3 extends over 14 amino acids. Germline loops: CDR1 SGHNT, CDR2 YYREEE (reference sequence). The CDR3 region has the DNA TGTGCCAGCAGCTTTGACAGGCCTTATGGGGGCTACACCTTC. It encodes CASSFDRPYGGYTF.

The chain's CDR3 is CATSDAGINYGYTF. In nucleotides, the CDR3 is TGTGCCACCAGTGATGCGGGTATTAACTATGGCTACACCTTC. V and J are TRBV24-1 and TRBJ1-2, with unresolved D. Between the trimmed V and J ends, which lost 3 bases and 1 base, there was a span of 8 bases. Germline CDR1 is KGHDR and CDR2 is SFDVKD. The CDR3 is 14 amino acids.

The chain couples TRBV11-1 to TRBJ2-1; 10 nucleotides line up with TRBD2. V shed 6 bases, J shed 0 bases, and the junction held 5 bases outside the gene matches. CDR3 size: 16 residues. CDR1 is SGHAT and CDR2 is FQDESV in the germline V gene (reference sequence). Here the CDR3 DNA reads TGTGCCAGCAGGGCTAGCGGGAGAAGCTCCTACAATGAGCAGTTCTTC. This gives the protein CASRASGRSSYNEQFF. The full variable domain, rest sourced from reference TRBV11-1 and TRBJ2-1, is EAEVAQSPRYKITEKSQAVAFWCDPISGHATLYWYRQILGQGPELLVQFQDESVVDDSQLPKDRFSAERLKGVDSTLKIQPAELGDSAMYLCASRASGRSSYNEQFFGPGTRLTVL.

The V and J genes are TRBV19 and TRBJ1-6; TRBD1 matches at 7 bases. Germline CDR1 LNHDA, CDR2 SQIVND (reference sequence). This CDR3 comprises 16 residues. V shed 5 bases and J 6 bases; nucleotides not matched to a gene: 10. The CDR3 loop is CASSDPRTGFNSPLHF. CDR3 sequence (DNA): TGTGCCAGTAGTGACCCCCGGACAGGCTTTAATTCACCCCTCCACTTT.

With respect to this clone: This specimen includes other DNA sequences encoding the same CDR3. The J gene is TRBJ1-1, the V gene TRBV18; a possible D gene is TRBD1 (5 bases). CDR1 is KGHSH and CDR2 is LQKENI in the germline V gene. The V end was cut by 3 bases, the J end by 4 bases, with 9 bases between. The CDR3 extends over 13 amino acids. The CDR3 DNA reads as TGTGCCAGCTCACCCGGGACTGGCACTGAAGCTTTCTTT. Translating gives CASSPGTGTEAFF.

V usage is TRBV9 and J usage is TRBJ2-1; TRBD2 matches 9 bases. The germline V gene encodes CDR1 SGDLS and CDR2 YYNGEE. The CDR3 totals 18 residues. Trimming took 0 bases from V and 5 from J; bases not matched to a gene: 12. The CDR3 is CASSVALSMAGGNNEQFF. Here the CDR3 DNA reads TGTGCCAGCAGCGTAGCGTTAAGTATGGCGGGGGGGAACAATGAGCAGTTCTTC.

On this clone: The sample has other DNA sequences that encode this CDR3 too. V gene TRBV28 combines with J gene TRBJ1-1; D remains ambiguous. There are 13 residues in the CDR3. Trimming took 3 bases from V and 1 from J, leaving 6 bases between them. Per the germline V gene, CDR1 is MDHEN and CDR2 is SYDVKM. The CDR3 DNA is TGTGCCAGCAGTTTTTCAGGGAACACTGAAGCTTTCTTT. As protein: CASSFSGNTEAFF.

The V and J genes are TRBV7-8 and TRBJ1-2; a weak D match, TRBD1 (5 bases). CDR3 length: 14 residues. The V gene's germline CDR1 is SGHVS and CDR2 FQNEAQ. V was shortened by 1 base and J by 3 bases, with 9 bases between the two germline ends. CDR3 residues: CASSLGGEDYGYTF. The CDR3 region has the DNA TGTGCCAGCAGCTTAGGAGGGGAGGACTATGGCTACACCTTC.

This clone was found once. This chain connects TRBV4-1 to TRBJ1-2, with TRBD1 matching 7 bases. J lost 4 bases, V lost 6 bases, and 11 bases had no gene match. CDR3 length equals 15 residues. CDR1 and CDR2 (germline): MGHRA, YSYEKL. CDR3 sequence: CASRVAGGTGYGYTF. CDR3 bases: TGCGCCAGCAGGGTCGCAGGGGGTACGGGCTATGGCTACACCTTC.